The 24 T cell receptor beta chains presented below share a single source sample, sequenced in a study of vaccination and CD4 T cells after COVID-19. Treatment described: roughly 10-day PBMC culture with coronavirus spike peptide pools or control peptides (ViraFEST assay). These receptors have no known antigen. An Oncomine TCR Beta short-read assay was used to sequence the DNA from cultured CD4+ T cells. TCRdb analysed the PCR reads with MiXCR anew, one entry per CDR3 protein. Among about 21,000 distinct CDR3 sequences listed, around 50% were seen once. Sequencing was carried out using CD4+ T cells from blood, cultured in vitro. The receptors were sampled from a human donor who had recovered from COVID-19.

The chain recombines TRBV6-4 with TRBJ2-7; no definite D call. The CDR3 sequence is 9 residues long. CDR1 is MRHNA and CDR2 is SNTAGT in the germline V gene. V dropped 10 bases and J dropped 6 bases, with 7 bases sitting between them. The CDR3 loop is CAMSREQYF. CDR3 sequence (DNA): TGTGCCATGAGTCGCGAGCAGTACTTC.

This clonotype has a single count. The rearrangement joins TRBV2 to TRBJ1-4; TRBD1 might be the D (6 bases). The CDR3 length is 12 residues. Per the germline V gene, CDR1 is SNHLY and CDR2 is FYNNEI. The V end lost 4 bases, the J end lost 8 bases, and 8 bases lay between the germline ends. The CDR3 DNA follows: TGTGCCAGCAGTGGGGGGCGCGAAAAACTGTTTTTT. Translated: CASSGGREKLFF.

The V call is TRBV12-3 or TRBV12-4, the J call TRBJ1-2; TRBD1 might be the D (5 bases). Trimming stripped 6 bases from V and 2 bases from J, with 13 bases between. The CDR3 covers 14 residues. CDR3 amino acids: CASSPRVYNYGYTF. The CDR3 region has the DNA TGTGCCAGCAGCCCCAGGGTGTACAACTATGGCTACACCTTC.

The sample holds a few counts of this clonotype. The chain carries TRBV11-3 and TRBJ1-1; the D is unclear. CDR1 is SGHNT and CDR2 is YENEEA in the germline V gene. V was clipped by 1 base and J by 1 base, with 10 bases between them. CDR3 length equals 15 residues. CDR3 region: CASSLVVFANTEAFF. As DNA, the CDR3 is TGTGCCAGCAGCTTAGTGGTCTTCGCGAACACTGAAGCTTTCTTT.

This clonotype was counted a few times. This sequence joins TRBV3-1 and TRBJ1-2; no clear D. The ends were cut back, 0 bases at V and 7 bases at J, with 12 bases in the middle. Germline V gene lookup returns CDR1 LGHDT and CDR2 YNNKEL (reference sequence). CDR3 length: 14 residues. CDR3 nucleotide sequence: TGTGCCAGCAGCCAAGATCTTCCGGGGAGTGGCTACACCTTC. Translated: CASSQDLPGSGYTF.

V is TRBV7-9 and J is TRBJ1-6, with 8 bases identical to TRBD1. The J segment lost 9 bases and the V segment lost 5 bases, leaving 9 bases of the junction unmatched. Germline values: CDR1 SEHNR, CDR2 FQNEAQ (reference sequence). The CDR3 loop spans 15 amino acids. The CDR3 nucleotides read TGTGCCAGCAGCCCGGACAGGGTACGTGGTTCACCCCTCCACTTT. Residues: CASSPDRVRGSPLHF.

The chain uses TRBV27 and TRBJ2-2; 7 bases align to TRBD2. The germline V gene encodes CDR1 MNHEY and CDR2 SMNVEV (reference sequence). J lost 8 bases, V lost 2 bases, and 8 bases had no gene match. The CDR3 is 15 amino acids. The CDR3 bases are TGTGCCAGCAGTTTAGGTCGGGGGGAGGAAGGGGAGCTGTTTTTT. Its translation is CASSLGRGEEGELFF.

The chain uses TRBV5-1 and TRBJ1-3; D is unresolved. The CDR3 is 14 residues long. Germline V gene lookup returns CDR1 SGHRS and CDR2 YFSETQ. Trimming took 0 bases from V and 3 from J, leaving 7 bases between them. The CDR3: CASSLAGYGNTIYF. CDR3 DNA: TGCGCCAGCAGCTTGGCTGGGTATGGAAACACCATATATTTT. Drawing the rest from reference TRBV5-1 and TRBJ1-3, the complete variable domain is KAGVTQTPRYLIKTRGQQVTLSCSPISGHRSVSWYQQTPGQGLQFLFEYFSETQRNKGNFPGRFSGRQFSNSRSEMNVSTLELGDSALYLCASSLAGYGNTIYFGEGSWLTVV.

The chain uses TRBV10-3 and TRBJ2-3; 15 bases are a match to TRBD2. The CDR3 runs to 16 residues. The germline gives CDR1 ENHRY, CDR2 SYGVKD. J lost 14 bases, V lost 3 bases, and 12 bases had no gene match. The CDR3 nucleotides are TGTGCCATCAGTGACCCTGGACTAGCGGGAGGGACGTGGCTGTATTTT. It is translated as CAISDPGLAGGTWLYF.

The rearrangement uses TRBV27 and TRBJ1-1, with D unresolved. The germline V and J ends were trimmed by 4 bases and 0 bases, with 6 bases remaining between them. In germline, CDR1 is MNHEY, CDR2 SMNVEV (reference sequence). The CDR3 length is 13 residues. CDR3 residues: CASSSRMNTEAFF. The CDR3 DNA is TGTGCCAGCAGTTCCCGAATGAACACTGAAGCTTTCTTT.

V gene TRBV24-1 combines with J gene TRBJ2-3; D is tentatively TRBD1 or TRBD2 (5 bases each). Trimming pared 8 bases from V and 2 bases from J, leaving 7 bases between. This CDR3 has 12 residues. Germline lookup yields CDR1 KGHDR and CDR2 SFDVKD. The CDR3 loop is CATKGTTDTQYF. DNA of the CDR3: TGTGCCACCAAAGGGACCACAGATACGCAGTATTTT.

The chain joins TRBV7-9 to TRBJ2-7; D may be TRBD1 (5 bases). Trimming pared 5 bases from V and 6 bases from J, leaving 11 bases between. There are 12 residues in the CDR3. CDR1 SEHNR and CDR2 FQNEAQ come from the germline V gene (reference sequence). As DNA, the CDR3 is TGTGCCAGCAGCCACGACAGACTCGAGCAGTACTTC. The encoded protein is CASSHDRLEQYF.

The chain joins TRBV6-2 or TRBV6-3 to TRBJ1-2; TRBD1 aligns across 8 bases. The CDR3 loop spans 13 amino acids. CDR1 MNHEY and CDR2 SVGEGT come from the germline V gene. The junction had 7 bases not matched to a gene; V was cut back by 6 bases and J by 7 bases. The CDR3 protein is CASREDRAGGYTF. The CDR3 DNA sequence: TGTGCCAGCAGGGAGGACAGGGCCGGTGGCTACACCTTC.

The chain recombines TRBV20-1 with TRBJ1-5; D gene uncertain. V gave up 3 bases and J gave up 8 bases, with 14 bases separating them. The CDR3 covers 13 residues. Germline CDR1 is DFQATT and CDR2 is SNEGSKA (reference sequence). CDR3 protein: CSASFGPGKPQHF. The CDR3 DNA reads as TGCAGTGCTAGTTTCGGGCCCGGGAAGCCCCAGCATTTT.

This sequence joins TRBV5-4 and TRBJ2-3; D ambiguous. Deletions cut 0 bases from V and 2 bases from J, with 7 bases between. This CDR3 is 14 amino acids long. Germline loops: CDR1 SGHNT, CDR2 YYREEE (reference sequence). The CDR3 protein is CASSLGGNTDTQYF. For the CDR3, the DNA is TGTGCCAGCAGCTTGGGTGGGAACACAGATACGCAGTATTTT.

This clonotype was seen only a few times. The chain carries TRBV27 and TRBJ2-7; possibly TRBD2 for D (6 bases). CDR1 is MNHEY and CDR2 is SMNVEV in the germline V gene (reference sequence). This CDR3 is 14 amino acids long. Trimming stripped 5 bases from V and 6 bases from J, with 17 bases between. DNA for the CDR3: TGTGCCAGCAGTCCAGGGACTGCGGAGGGCGAGCAGTACTTC. It specifies CASSPGTAEGEQYF.

The rearrangement uses TRBV20-1 and TRBJ2-3; no clear D. Germline V gene data show CDR1 as DFQATT and CDR2 as SNEGSKA (reference sequence). This CDR3 has 15 residues. Deletions cut 0 bases from V and 2 bases from J, with 12 bases between. In nucleotides, the CDR3 is TGCAGTGCTAGAGATTTAAAGGGCAACACAGATACGCAGTATTTT. Amino acids: CSARDLKGNTDTQYF.

As concerns this clonotype: The junction differs from germline at one of its ends, possibly a read error. V and J are TRBV4-1 and TRBJ1-5; D perhaps matches TRBD1 (6 bases). The germline V gene has CDR1 MGHRA and CDR2 YSYEKL. CDR3 size: 15 residues. In DNA, the CDR3 is TGCGCCAGCAGCCAAATCGGGACACCTCTCCAGCCCCACCATTTT. As protein: CASSQIGTPLQPHHF.

The chain is built from TRBV29-1 and TRBJ2-2; D possibly uses TRBD1 or TRBD2 (5 bases each). CDR1 and CDR2 from the germline V gene are SQVTM and ANQGSEA. This CDR3 spans 14 amino acids. V dropped 4 bases and J dropped 4 bases, with 13 bases sitting between them. CDR3 DNA: TGCAGCGTTGCTAGGGGAGTCGGCACCGGGGAGCTGTTTTTT. Encoded protein: CSVARGVGTGELFF.

This clonotype has a handful of counts. The chain carries TRBV20-1 and TRBJ1-1; D gene uncertain. Germline CDR1 DFQATT, CDR2 SNEGSKA (reference sequence). CDR3 length equals 13 residues. Trimming stripped 0 bases from V and 5 bases from J, with 10 bases between. Written as DNA, the CDR3 is TGCAGTGCTAGAGATATCAAGGGTACTGAAGCTTTCTTT. Protein product: CSARDIKGTEAFF.

This clonotype was observed a handful of times. The gene calls are TRBV7-2 and TRBJ1-2; D is unresolved. CDR3 size: 13 residues. Between the trimmed V and J ends, which lost 3 bases and 2 bases, there was a span of 7 bases. Looked up from germline, CDR1 is SGHTA and CDR2 is FQGNSA. In nucleotides, the CDR3 is TGTGCCAGCAGCTTGGAACTAAACTATGGCTACACCTTC. Translation gives CASSLELNYGYTF.

The chain recombines TRBV5-1 with TRBJ2-2; D might be TRBD1 or TRBD2, each matching 6 bases. The CDR3 covers 14 residues. CDR1 and CDR2 from the germline V gene are SGHRS and YFSETQ. Between the trimmed V and J ends, which lost 2 bases and 4 bases, there was a span of 9 bases. CDR3 nucleotides: TGCGCCAGCAGCTTAGGAGGGGGCACCGGGGAGCTGTTTTTT. Translating it yields CASSLGGGTGELFF.

This sequence joins TRBV6-2 or TRBV6-3 and TRBJ2-7; 8 nucleotides match TRBD1. V lost 6 bases and J lost 6; bases outside the gene matches: 10. This CDR3 comprises 14 residues. Germline lookup yields CDR1 MNHEY and CDR2 SVGEGT. CDR3 nucleotide sequence: TGTGCCAGCAGCCGGACAGGGCAGGCCCTCGAGCAGTACTTC. Its translation: CASSRTGQALEQYF.

CDR3 protein: CASSLAVPGADYGYTF. DNA for the CDR3: TGTGCCAGCAGCTTGGCCGTCCCAGGGGCTGACTATGGCTACACCTTC. This chain links TRBV5-5 with TRBJ1-2, with D tentatively TRBD1 (6 bases). The germline gives CDR1 SGHKS, CDR2 YYEKEE (reference sequence). The CDR3 consists of 16 residues. Trimming cost V 0 bases and J 3 bases, with 15 bases left between them. Together with reference TRBV5-5 and TRBJ1-2, the CDR3 gives the full variable domain: DAGVTQSPTHLIKTRGQQVTLRCSPISGHKSVSWYQQVLGQGPQFIFQYYEKEERGRGNFPDRFSARQFPNYSSELNVNALLLGDSALYLCASSLAVPGADYGYTFGSGTRLTVV.